The present entry profiles one T cell receptor beta chain with its context. Its cognate antigen has yet to be identified. Nothing much larger sits one base from this clone, and base qualities are not available. To prepare the library, the immunoSEQ multiplex PCR assay was applied. A mixture of 60 forward primers for TCR Vbeta segments and 13 reverse primers for TCR Jbeta segments was used in the multiplex PCR. The CDR3 region of rearranged TCR beta genes was amplified from genomic DNA with a multiplex PCR assay. The amplified TCR beta libraries were sequenced on the Illumina HiSeq System as 87-base-pair reads. On the study's bioinformatics: In a later analysis, roughly 80 million unique TCR beta chains were counted across the 500 to 700 repertoires, and roughly 11 million of these chains were shared by at least two donors. Raw reads were error-corrected and collapsed into unique sequences by a nearest-neighbor algorithm in which closely related sequences were merged to remove PCR and sequencing errors. Alignment of CDR3 sequences to IMGT reference sequences was used to assign V, D and J gene segments. Each retained sequence needed at least a six-nucleotide match to both a V gene segment and a J gene segment. Rearrangements were called productive when the CDR3 lacked stop codons and stayed in frame with V and J; all others were non-productive. Following IMGT convention, CDR3 was defined as the stretch from the second conserved V-encoded cysteine to the conserved J-encoded phenylalanine. The earlier analysis of some 580 of the donors excluded any sequence lacking an unambiguous match to a single V gene segment. In an earlier analysis of a few hundred of the donors, a V segment was called functional when productive rearrangements were above 56.7%, and segregating when the standard deviation between donors exceeded 5%. A statistical classification framework was built for diagnosing cytomegalovirus status from the catalog of TCR beta chain sequences. A later analysis assigned V and J genes by comparing TCR nucleotide sequences with IMGT/GENE-DB human TR gene sequences. The TCRdist pipeline was used in a later analysis to assign CDR3 sequences and most-parsimonious VDJ recombination scenarios. In a later analysis, each TCR beta chain was defined by its CDR3 amino acid sequence together with its V-gene family, and reads without a unique V-gene family were excluded. To address suspected cross-contamination and a sequencing artifact, a later analysis removed 592 highly shared, low-generation-probability nucleotide sequences. In a later analysis, a clonal expansion index for each public chain was calculated from normalized within-repertoire ranks of inferred template counts. In a later analysis, generation probabilities were computed with a VDJ recombination model fitted to out-of-frame rearrangements, and the resulting probabilities were checked against IGoR. Hypergeometric tests were used in a later analysis to score TCR-TCR, TCR-HLA and TCR-CMV co-occurrence, with a repertoire-size bias correction applied to the TCR pairs. In a later analysis, false discovery rates were estimated by permuting HLA or CMV assignments 20 times. In a later analysis, co-occurring TCRs were grouped using DBSCAN, and TCRdist sequence similarity was added for clustering within HLA-allele-positive subsets. Repertoires with fewer than 30,000 or more than 120,000 public chains were left out of co-occurrence clustering, as were about 5 repertoires with anomalous nucleotide sharing. TCRdb took this table from immuneACCESS and kept in-frame rearrangements with V and J called. Such tables lack part of the clones; where checked against another copy, unresolved V genes explain under half of the gap, and the rest is unexplained. The DNA gave D and trimming, while V, J and clone size come from that table. The sample profile shows 75,000 to 80,000 clones; 78% of them were found once. The ten biggest clones cover roughly 8.9% of the sample.

The record originates from a study of cytomegalovirus exposure and HLA in healthy donors (dated by TCRdb to the late 2010s). General notes on the study: An earlier analysis of 587 of the donors reported about 260 Gb of sequence data and around 120 million unique TCR beta sequences obtained from some 170 million T cells. Rather than using new phenotypic data, the later analysis identified candidate immune exposures from TCR beta sequences and from how often those sequences occurred across donors. Every repertoire in the discovery cohort had been generated on one and the same sequencing platform. To predict cytomegalovirus infection status, the study combined high-throughput TCR immunosequencing, statistical association of individual TCRs with disease status, and machine learning. A later analysis re-analyzed previously published TCR beta repertoires from 550 to 700 donors and added high-resolution HLA genotyping to study TCR occurrence patterns. The study aimed to test whether cataloging public T cell receptors could reveal signatures of past pathogen exposure. Besides the first cohort of approximately 710 subjects, a separate validation cohort made up of roughly 130 different subjects was used. Because of strong linkage in the cohort, five DR-DQ haplotypes were treated as single units for association and clustering. Class I and class II HLA loci were covered by the typing at four-digit resolution. Genome-wide SNP genotypes for about three fifths of the roughly 670 donors were used in a later genetic analysis, which treated that subset as a discovery cohort. The study profiled the T cell repertoires of hundreds of subjects by immunosequencing and related them to cytomegalovirus serostatus. Among some 400 genotyped donors of the cohort, an average of approximately 240,000 unique TCR beta nucleotide sequences was sequenced per donor, of which about 18% were non-productive. The number of donors typed differed by locus, with roughly 629-640 for A, B, C, DRB1 and DQB1, approximately 500 for DQA1, some 570 for DPA1, and some 470 for DPB1. In an earlier analysis of over 550 of the donors, high-throughput TCR beta sequencing was used to judge whether each TCR beta V gene segment behaved as functional or pseudogenic. Roughly 300 gigabases of sequencing data and approximately 85 million unique TCR sequences were included in an early release covering 500 to 750 HLA-typed donors. Donor age, sex, ethnicity and CMV serostatus were compiled alongside the repertoire data. Among the 398 genotyped donors, about 83% belonged to the genetic ancestry cluster associated with self-reported Caucasian donors. General study outcomes and caveats: According to a later analysis, parvovirus B19, influenza, CMV and Epstein-Barr virus appeared linked to several top co-occurrence clusters. When HLA alleles, especially DR and DQ, strongly co-occurred, attributing TCR associations to individual alleles was difficult. In a later analysis, HLA-associated TCR beta chains showed more clonal expansion and lower generation probabilities than non-associated chains that were equally common. For the cohort, immune exposure information was limited to CMV serostatus. A further reported finding was that TCR beta sequences accurately predicted the HLA-A and HLA-B alleles for most subjects in the first cohort. Linkage disequilibrium might explain the correlated functional status among segregating V segments, but an unknown experimental factor could not be excluded. Across donors, most TCR sequences were observed very rarely, whereas some public TCRs were present in many individuals. In a later analysis, TCR association rates were found to vary across HLA loci, with the most associated TCRs seen for DRB1 alleles and the fewest for HLA-C alleles. Because the 87-base-pair reads could not distinguish some IMGT-functional V segments, including TRBV6-2 and TRBV6-3, those segments were excluded. In this cohort, only TCR beta chains were sequenced, and detectable features were limited by the absence of alpha or paired-chain data. The study gave a list of more than 150 TCR beta chains associated with cytomegalovirus. Most CMV-associated TCR beta chains appeared to be HLA-restricted in a later analysis, and the HLA associations seemed to be driven largely by CMV exposure. Three of the identified cytomegalovirus-associated TCR beta chains were confirmed in vitro to be specific for cytomegalovirus antigens. V-gene and J-gene trimming of TCR beta chains was associated with a missense DCLRE1C variant in a later genetic analysis, and the association was replicated in an independent cohort. A later analysis associated approximately 17,000 TCR beta sequences with specific HLA alleles at a false discovery rate of 0.05. Presence/absence analyses assumed roughly uniform sequencing depth across donors, an assumption that may not hold. A cluster of highly shared sequence variants was judged likely to represent a technical artifact of the sequencing pipeline. In a later genetic analysis, fewer N-insertions in productive TCRs were reported among donors in an Asian-associated ancestry cluster than the roughly 640-donor mean. Because counts were too low, about 18 rarely observed V segments, including chromosome 9 orphons, were excluded from the earlier analysis of a few hundred of the donors. The authors suggested that the approach could potentially be extended to other disease states and immunological phenotypes. Because HLA typing was unavailable for some donors at each locus, only the typed subset was used in association tests. In an earlier analysis of 450 to 750 of the donors, most TCR beta V segments appeared in productive rearrangements about 87% or about 30% of the time, broadly matching IMGT annotations. The classifier was reported to diagnose cytomegalovirus status with high specificity and sensitivity in both the original cohort and the validation cohort.

Inclusive of the bounding cysteine and phenylalanine, the CDR3 is 14 residues long. Of the read, only the CDR3 DNA is kept; its 42 bases are in frame from base 1. The germline V gene specifies SGHAT as CDR1 and FQNNGV as CDR2. The cohort comprised some 730 healthy bone marrow donors. All cohort members were sampled while nominally healthy, although unrecorded immune exposures were likely present. The donor was CMV seropositive and belonged to the group of about 290 seropositive cohort members. A peripheral blood sample was collected from each donor, and TCR beta sequencing was performed on peripheral blood mononuclear cells. Genomic DNA extraction from the blood cell samples was performed with the Qiagen DNeasy Blood Extraction Kit.

The specimen was PBMCs. The V gene is TRBV11-2 and the J gene is TRBJ2-5; 8 bases in the junction line up with TRBD1. The J call may be mistaken, given a closer DNA end match to TRBJ2-7. This clonotype was sampled from a woman between 35 and 50 years old in good health and CMV-seropositive. The CDR3 protein sequence reads: CASSPGTGAYEQYF. The nucleotides read TGTGCCAGCAGCCCCGGGACAGGAGCCTACGAGCAGTACTTC.